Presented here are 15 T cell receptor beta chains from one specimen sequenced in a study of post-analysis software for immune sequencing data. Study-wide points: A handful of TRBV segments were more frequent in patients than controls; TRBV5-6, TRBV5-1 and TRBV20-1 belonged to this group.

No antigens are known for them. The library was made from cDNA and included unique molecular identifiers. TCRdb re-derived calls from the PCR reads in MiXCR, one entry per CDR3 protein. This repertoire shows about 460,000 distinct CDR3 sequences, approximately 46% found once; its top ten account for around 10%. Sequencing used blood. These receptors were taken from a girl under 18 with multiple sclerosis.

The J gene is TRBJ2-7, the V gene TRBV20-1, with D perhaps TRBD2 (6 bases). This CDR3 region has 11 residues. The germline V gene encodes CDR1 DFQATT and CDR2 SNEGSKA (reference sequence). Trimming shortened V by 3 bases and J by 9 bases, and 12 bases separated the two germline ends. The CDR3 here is CSARRGNGQYF. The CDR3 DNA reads TGCAGTGCTAGGCGGGGCAACGGGCAGTACTTC.

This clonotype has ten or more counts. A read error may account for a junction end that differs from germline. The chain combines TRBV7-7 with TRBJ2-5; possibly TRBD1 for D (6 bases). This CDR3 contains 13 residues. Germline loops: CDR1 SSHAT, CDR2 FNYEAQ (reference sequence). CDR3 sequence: CASSLQGQETQYF. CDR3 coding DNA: TGTGCTAGCAGCCTACAGGGCCAAGAGACCCAGTACTTC.

In nucleotides, the CDR3 is TGTGCCGGCGCCAGGGACGGTACCCGGGAGCTGTTTTTT. As protein: CAGARDGTRELFF. This chain uses TRBV7-6 with TRBJ2-2; either TRBD1 or TRBD2 may supply D (5 bases each). This CDR3 is built from 13 residues. Germline CDR1 SGHVS, CDR2 FNYEAQ. Trimming took 11 bases from V and 9 from J, leaving 19 bases between them.

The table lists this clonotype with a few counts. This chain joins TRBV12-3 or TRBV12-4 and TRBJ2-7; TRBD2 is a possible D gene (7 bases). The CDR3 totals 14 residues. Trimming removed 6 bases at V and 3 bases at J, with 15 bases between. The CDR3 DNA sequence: TGTGCCAGCAGATGGGGGGGACAACTCTACGAGCAGTACTTC. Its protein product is CASRWGGQLYEQYF.

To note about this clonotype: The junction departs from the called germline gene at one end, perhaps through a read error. The CDR3: CASSLPGGLNERLFF. The CDR3 DNA sequence: TGTGCCAGCAGTCTTCCGGGGGGACTTAATGAAAGACTGTTTTTT. The chain has TRBV28 and TRBJ1-4; a weak D match, TRBD1 (5 bases). CDR3 length: 15 residues. CDR1 is MDHEN, CDR2 SYDVKM, per germline.

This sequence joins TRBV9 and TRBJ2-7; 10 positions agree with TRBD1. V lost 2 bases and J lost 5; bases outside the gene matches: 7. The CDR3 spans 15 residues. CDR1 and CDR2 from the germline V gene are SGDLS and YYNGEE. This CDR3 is CASSVGQGVYHEQYF. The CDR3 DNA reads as TGTGCCAGCAGCGTTGGACAGGGGGTTTATCACGAGCAGTACTTC.

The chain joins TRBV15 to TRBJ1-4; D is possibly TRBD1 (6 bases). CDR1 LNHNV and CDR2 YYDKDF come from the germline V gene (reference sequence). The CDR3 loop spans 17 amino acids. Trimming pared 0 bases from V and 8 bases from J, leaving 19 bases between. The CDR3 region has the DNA TGTGCCACCAGCAGAGATCTCCCCCAGACAGGCGAAGAAAAACTGTTTTTT. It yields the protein CATSRDLPQTGEEKLFF.

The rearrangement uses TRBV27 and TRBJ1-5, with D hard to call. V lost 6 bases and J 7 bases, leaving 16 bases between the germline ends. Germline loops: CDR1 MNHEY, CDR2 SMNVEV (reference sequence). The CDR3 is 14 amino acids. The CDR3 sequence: CASRWTAVSQPQHF. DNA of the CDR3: TGTGCCAGCAGATGGACGGCGGTTAGCCAGCCCCAGCATTTT.

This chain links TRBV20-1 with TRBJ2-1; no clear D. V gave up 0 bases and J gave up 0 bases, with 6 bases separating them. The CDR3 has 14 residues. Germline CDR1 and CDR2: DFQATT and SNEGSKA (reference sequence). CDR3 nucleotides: TGCAGTGCTAGAGATCCAAGCTCCTACAATGAGCAGTTCTTC. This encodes CSARDPSSYNEQFF.

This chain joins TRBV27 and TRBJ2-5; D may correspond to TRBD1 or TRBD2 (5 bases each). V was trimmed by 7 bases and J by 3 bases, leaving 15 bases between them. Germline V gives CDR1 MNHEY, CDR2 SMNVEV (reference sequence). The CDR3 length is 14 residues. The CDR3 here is CASTPGPEEETQYF. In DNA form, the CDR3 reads TGTGCCAGCACCCCGGGACCCGAGGAAGAGACCCAGTACTTC.

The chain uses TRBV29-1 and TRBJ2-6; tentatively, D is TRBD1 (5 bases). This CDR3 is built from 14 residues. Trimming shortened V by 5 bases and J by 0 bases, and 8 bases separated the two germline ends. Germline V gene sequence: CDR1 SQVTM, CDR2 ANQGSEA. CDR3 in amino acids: CSVPTGSGANVLTF. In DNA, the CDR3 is TGCAGCGTTCCCACAGGCTCTGGGGCCAACGTCCTGACTTTC.

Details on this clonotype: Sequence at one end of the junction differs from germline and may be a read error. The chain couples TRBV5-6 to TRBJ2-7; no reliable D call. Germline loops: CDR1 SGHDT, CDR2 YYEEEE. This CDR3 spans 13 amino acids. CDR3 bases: TGTACCAGCAGCCAGGACGGAGCCTACGAGCAGTACTTC. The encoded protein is CTSSQDGAYEQYF.

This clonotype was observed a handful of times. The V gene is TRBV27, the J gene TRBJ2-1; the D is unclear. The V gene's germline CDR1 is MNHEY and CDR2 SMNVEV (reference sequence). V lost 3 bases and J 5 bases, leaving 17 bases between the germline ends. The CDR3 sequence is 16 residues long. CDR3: CASSFAASSPHNEQFF. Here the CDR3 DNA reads TGTGCCAGCAGTTTCGCGGCCTCCAGTCCCCACAATGAGCAGTTCTTC.

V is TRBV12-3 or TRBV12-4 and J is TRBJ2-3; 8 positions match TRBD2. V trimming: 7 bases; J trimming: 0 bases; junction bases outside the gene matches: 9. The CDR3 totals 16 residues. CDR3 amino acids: CASTDGLAGSTDTQYF. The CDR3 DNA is TGTGCCAGCACCGATGGACTAGCTGGTAGCACAGATACGCAGTATTTT.

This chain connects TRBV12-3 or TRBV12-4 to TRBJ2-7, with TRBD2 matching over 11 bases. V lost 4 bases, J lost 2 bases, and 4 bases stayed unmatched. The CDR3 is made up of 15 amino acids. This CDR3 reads CASSSLAGEAYEQYF. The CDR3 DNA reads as TGTGCCAGCAGTTCACTAGCGGGAGAGGCCTACGAGCAGTACTTC.